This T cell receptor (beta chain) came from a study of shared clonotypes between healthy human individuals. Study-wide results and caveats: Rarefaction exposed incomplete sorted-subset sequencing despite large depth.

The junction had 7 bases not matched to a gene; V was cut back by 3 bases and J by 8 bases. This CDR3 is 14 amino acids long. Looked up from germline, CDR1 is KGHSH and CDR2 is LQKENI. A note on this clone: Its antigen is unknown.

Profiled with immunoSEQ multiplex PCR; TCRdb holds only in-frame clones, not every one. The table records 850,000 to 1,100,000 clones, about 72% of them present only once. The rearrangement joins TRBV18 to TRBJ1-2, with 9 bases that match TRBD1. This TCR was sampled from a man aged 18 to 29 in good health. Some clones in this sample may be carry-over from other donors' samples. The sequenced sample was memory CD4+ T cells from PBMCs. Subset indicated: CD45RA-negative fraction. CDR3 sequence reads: CASSPTQGAEGYTF. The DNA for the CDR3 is TGTGCCAGCTCACCGACACAGGGGGCTGAGGGCTACACCTTC.